This entry lists 25 T cell receptor beta chains sequenced from one sample in a study of CXCR4 blockade with PD-1 therapy in pancreatic cancer. Profiling relied on immunoSEQ multiplex PCR, and the TCRdb table lists in-frame clones only, not all of them. The sample holds 2,500 to 3,000 clones, approximately 46% seen once. Material: tumor tissue. Source of these receptors: a human donor with pancreatic ductal adenocarcinoma.

V and J are TRBV5-1 and TRBJ2-2; TRBD2 agrees at 10 bases. Losses at the gene ends were 8 bases for V and 2 bases for J; bases not matched to a gene: 3. The V gene's germline CDR1 is SGHRS and CDR2 YFSETQ. The CDR3 runs to 14 residues. Here the CDR3 reads CASLAGANTGELFF. In DNA, the CDR3 is TGCGCCAGTCTAGCGGGGGCCAACACCGGGGAGCTGTTTTTT.

This chain uses TRBV9 with TRBJ2-1; D gene ambiguous. CDR1 SGDLS and CDR2 YYNGEE come from the germline V gene. Trimming took 0 bases from V and 8 from J, leaving 9 bases between them. CDR3 size: 13 residues. In DNA form, the CDR3 reads TGTGCCAGCAGCGTAGAAATACGTGATGAGCAGTTCTTC. It encodes CASSVEIRDEQFF.

The chain carries TRBV11-3 and TRBJ2-3, with 9 bases lining up with TRBD1. CDR3 size: 15 residues. J lost 0 bases, V lost 6 bases, and 4 bases had no gene match. Germline CDR1 is SGHNT and CDR2 is YENEEA. The CDR3 is CASSRGQGSTDTQYF. DNA of the CDR3: TGTGCCAGCAGTAGGGGACAGGGAAGCACAGATACGCAGTATTTT.

By sample fraction, this clone is medium-sized. The chain carries TRBV11-3 and TRBJ1-1; D not certain. Trimming removed 0 bases from V and 1 base from J, with 21 bases in between. Germline CDR1 reads SGHNT; CDR2 reads YENEEA. This CDR3 is built from 19 residues. CDR3 in DNA: TGTGCCAGCAGCTTAGATGAGGTCCCGACCCACGGCGGGAACACTGAAGCTTTCTTT. Its protein product is CASSLDEVPTHGGNTEAFF.

In this sample, this clone turned up a few times. V usage is TRBV19 and J usage is TRBJ1-1; D call uncertain. Trimming took 5 bases from V and 3 from J, leaving 10 bases between them. CDR1 is LNHDA and CDR2 is SQIVND in the germline V gene (reference sequence). The CDR3 is 13 amino acids. The CDR3 sequence: CASSQRVDTEAFF. The CDR3 coding sequence is TGTGCCAGTAGTCAGAGGGTTGACACTGAAGCTTTCTTT.

The CDR3, as DNA: TGCAGCGTTTTAAAGGGCGGGCCCTACGAGCAGTACTTC. Protein: CSVLKGGPYEQYF. The chain employs TRBV29-1 and TRBJ2-7; D may be TRBD2 (5 bases). The V gene's germline CDR1 is SQVTM and CDR2 ANQGSEA. The germline V and J ends were trimmed by 5 bases and 2 bases, with 13 bases remaining between them. The CDR3 length is 13 residues.

The genes are TRBV19 and TRBJ2-3; 11 nucleotides agree with TRBD2. The length of the CDR3 is 20 residues. Germline V CDR1 and CDR2: LNHDA, SQIVND (reference sequence). Losses at the gene ends were 7 bases for V and 0 bases for J; bases not matched to a gene: 18. CDR3 sequence: CASITTSGDRGLPSTDTQYF. The CDR3 coding sequence is TGTGCCAGTATTACGACTAGCGGGGATAGGGGGCTCCCTAGCACAGATACGCAGTATTTT.

The chain links TRBV29-1 to TRBJ1-3; D might be TRBD1 (5 bases). The CDR3 has 12 amino acids. Germline CDR1 reads SQVTM; CDR2 reads ANQGSEA. V was clipped by 5 bases and J by 7 bases, with 12 bases between them. DNA for the CDR3: TGCAGCGTTCTCACCGGGGGTAACACCATATATTTT. This encodes CSVLTGGNTIYF.

This clone was seen a handful of times. The chain carries TRBV6-8 and TRBJ2-7, with D possibly being TRBD1 or TRBD2 (5 bases each). Germline values: CDR1 MNHGY, CDR2 SAAAGT. The V end lost 5 bases, the J end lost 2 bases, and 10 bases lay between the germline ends. The CDR3 contains 13 residues. The CDR3 DNA follows: TGTGCCAGCAGTACGGGGCCTACCTACGAGCAGTACTTC. Protein: CASSTGPTYEQYF.

This clone has more than one count but fewer than ten. The V and J genes are TRBV18 and TRBJ2-5; D is perhaps TRBD1 or TRBD2 (5 bases each). V was trimmed by 8 bases and J by 2 bases, leaving 12 bases between them. CDR3 length equals 13 residues. Looked up from germline, CDR1 is KGHSH and CDR2 is LQKENI. DNA for the CDR3: TGTGCCAGCACGTACTGGGGGCAAGAGACCCAGTACTTC. Its translation: CASTYWGQETQYF.

This sequence joins TRBV4-1 and TRBJ2-3, with D perhaps TRBD1 (5 bases). Trimming left V 0 bases short and J 2 bases short, with 9 bases between. Germline lookup yields CDR1 MGHRA and CDR2 YSYEKL. The CDR3 contains 15 residues. For the CDR3, the DNA is TGCGCCAGCAGCCAAGAAAGGGGCCTCACAGATACGCAGTATTTT. Residues: CASSQERGLTDTQYF.

In this sample, this clone is medium-sized. The chain joins TRBV9 to TRBJ2-1; TRBD2 agrees at 7 bases. The V gene's germline CDR1 is SGDLS and CDR2 YYNGEE. V lost 5 bases to trimming and J lost 7 bases; unmatched junction nucleotides: 12. The CDR3 is made up of 15 amino acids. The DNA for the CDR3 is TGTGCCAGCAGTTTACGGGGGGACGTTTTTAATGAGCAGTTCTTC. Translation: CASSLRGDVFNEQFF.

This chain connects TRBV15 to TRBJ1-1; D is unresolved. CDR3 length equals 16 residues. Trimming removed 0 bases at V and 3 bases at J, with 14 bases between. The germline gives CDR1 LNHNV, CDR2 YYDKDF (reference sequence). The CDR3 reads CATSRDRSGWDTEAFF. In nucleotides, the CDR3 is TGTGCCACCAGCAGAGATCGAAGCGGATGGGACACTGAAGCTTTCTTT.

This clone was picked up a small number of times. CDR3 bases: TGTGCCAGCGACCCTACAGGACTTGGGACCGGGGAGCTGTTTTTT. Protein product: CASDPTGLGTGELFF. The chain joins TRBV9 to TRBJ2-2, with D possibly being TRBD1 or TRBD2 (5 bases each). V was clipped by 7 bases and J by 5 bases, with 18 bases between them. Germline V gene sequence: CDR1 SGDLS, CDR2 YYNGEE. The CDR3 has 15 residues.

The chain uses TRBV7-6 and TRBJ1-6; D is possibly TRBD1 (5 bases). Trimming cost V 5 bases and J 0 bases, with 11 bases left between them. The germline V gene has CDR1 SGHVS and CDR2 FNYEAQ. The CDR3 totals 16 residues. The CDR3 reads CASSLDGGSYNSPLHF. The DNA for the CDR3 is TGTGCCAGCAGCCTCGATGGGGGCTCCTATAATTCACCCCTCCACTTT.

A single count supports this clone. The genes are TRBV19 and TRBJ1-6, with TRBD1 identical over 8 bases. Losses at the gene ends were 7 bases for V and 11 bases for J; bases not matched to a gene: 13. This CDR3 has 15 residues. Germline V gene data show CDR1 as LNHDA and CDR2 as SQIVND (reference sequence). The CDR3 loop reads CASKSARTGFTPLHF. The CDR3 bases are TGTGCCAGTAAGTCGGCCCGGACAGGGTTTACACCCCTCCACTTT.

This sequence joins TRBV6-7 and TRBJ1-3; D might be TRBD1 (5 bases). Being an ORF, TRBV6-7 has a function that is uncertain. CDR3 size: 14 residues. V lost 8 bases, J lost 0 bases, and 11 bases lay in between. The chain's CDR3 is CASPPDSSGNTIYF. CDR3 in DNA: TGTGCCAGCCCACCAGACAGCTCTGGAAACACCATATATTTT.

This clone was seen once. This chain uses TRBV27 with TRBJ2-2, with D hard to call. Deletions cut 6 bases from V and 5 bases from J, with 19 bases between. Germline V gene data show CDR1 as MNHEY and CDR2 as SMNVEV (reference sequence). The CDR3 extends over 16 amino acids. Written as DNA, the CDR3 is TGTGCCAGCAGCCTAACAGCCTTGGCGATGACCGGGGAGCTGTTTTTT. Amino acid sequence: CASSLTALAMTGELFF.

V usage is TRBV11-3 and J usage is TRBJ2-2, with D possibly matching TRBD2 (5 bases). V gave up 1 base and J gave up 8 bases, with 14 bases separating them. CDR1 SGHNT and CDR2 YENEEA come from the germline V gene. The CDR3 contains 15 residues. CDR3 bases: TGTGCCAGCAGCTTAGGAGGTCGGGGTGCGGGGGAGCTGTTTTTT. Translated, it gives CASSLGGRGAGELFF.

The V gene is TRBV18, the J gene TRBJ1-6; TRBD1 might be the D (6 bases). V gave up 1 base and J gave up 8 bases, with 9 bases separating them. Germline CDR1 KGHSH, CDR2 LQKENI. The CDR3 runs 14 residues. The CDR3: CASSPQRGDSPLHF. CDR3 bases: TGTGCCAGCTCACCACAAAGGGGGGATTCACCCCTCCACTTT.

This clone has just a few counts. The genes are TRBV9 and TRBJ1-1; D is perhaps TRBD1 (6 bases). This CDR3 is 16 amino acids long. Trimming removed 5 bases at V and 6 bases at J, with 23 bases between. The germline V gene encodes CDR1 SGDLS and CDR2 YYNGEE. The CDR3 spells CASSVLVGQGNPEAFF. The CDR3 DNA is TGTGCCAGCAGTGTCTTGGTTGGGCAGGGGAATCCTGAAGCTTTCTTT.

The rearrangement uses TRBV18 and TRBJ1-1; possibly TRBD1 for D (5 bases). V was cut by 0 bases and J by 3 bases, with 11 bases left in between. The length of the CDR3 is 15 residues. CDR1 and CDR2 (germline): KGHSH, LQKENI. The chain's CDR3 is CASSPPGGAYTEAFF. The CDR3 nucleotides read TGTGCCAGCTCACCACCGGGGGGTGCATACACTGAAGCTTTCTTT.

The chain recombines TRBV7-7 with TRBJ2-1; 9 nucleotides align to TRBD2. V dropped 6 bases and J dropped 8; count of bases not matched to a gene: 11. Germline assignment: CDR1 SSHAT and CDR2 FNYEAQ (reference sequence). This CDR3 has 15 residues. The CDR3 DNA reads TGTGCCAGCAGTGTTAAGTTAGGGACTAGCTATGAGCAGTTCTTC. It yields the protein CASSVKLGTSYEQFF.

The chain employs TRBV29-1 and TRBJ1-2, with D perhaps TRBD1 (6 bases). Per the germline V gene, CDR1 is SQVTM and CDR2 is ANQGSEA. This CDR3 is built from 12 residues. The V end was cut by 6 bases, the J end by 5 bases, with 13 bases between. CDR3 in DNA: TGCAGCGTCCGACCAGGGGATTATGGCTACACCTTC. Translation: CSVRPGDYGYTF.

The J gene is TRBJ1-2, the V gene TRBV18, with no clear D. This CDR3 contains 14 residues. The V end was cut by 3 bases, the J end by 3 bases, with 11 bases between. The germline V gene encodes CDR1 KGHSH and CDR2 LQKENI. CDR3 sequence (DNA): TGTGCCAGCTCACCTCCCGGATTAGACTATGGCTACACCTTC. It yields the protein CASSPPGLDYGYTF.